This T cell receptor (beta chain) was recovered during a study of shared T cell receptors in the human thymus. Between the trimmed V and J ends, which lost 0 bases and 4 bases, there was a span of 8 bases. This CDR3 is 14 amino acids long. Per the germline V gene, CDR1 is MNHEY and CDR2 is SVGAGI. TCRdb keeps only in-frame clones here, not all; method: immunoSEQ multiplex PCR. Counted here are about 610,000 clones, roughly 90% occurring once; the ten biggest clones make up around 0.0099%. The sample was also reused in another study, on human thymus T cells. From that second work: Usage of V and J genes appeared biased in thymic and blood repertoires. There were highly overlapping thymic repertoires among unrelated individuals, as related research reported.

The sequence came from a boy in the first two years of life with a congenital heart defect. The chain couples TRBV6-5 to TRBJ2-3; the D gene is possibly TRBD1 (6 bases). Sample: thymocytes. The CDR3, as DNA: TGTGCCAGCAGTTACTCGGGGGCCGCAGATACGCAGTATTTT. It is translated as CASSYSGAADTQYF.